The text below deals with one T cell receptor beta chain. This CDR3 is built from 15 residues. Trimming left V 3 bases short and J 1 base short, with 14 bases between. Looked up from germline, CDR1 is GTSNPN and CDR2 is SVGIG (reference sequence). These data belong to a study of shared clonotypes between healthy human individuals. Looking at the study overall: Participating donors consisted of a couple of women and a few men aged 18 to 49.

Amplification in unsorted PBMC replicate PCRs started from about 320 ng DNA, which equals about 30,000 T cell genomes. The method was immunoSEQ multiplex PCR; TCRdb's version includes in-frame clones alone and lacks a portion of them. The table has 400,000 to 500,000 clones, 76% seen once. Those who donated were healthy HIV-negative adults, with no recent acute infections or vaccinations reported. This clonotype originated in a woman aged 40 to 55 in good health. Some clones in this sample may be carry-over from other donors' samples. The chain links TRBV30 to TRBJ2-3; possible D gene TRBD2, 6 bases. Sequencing was carried out using PBMCs. CDR3 in amino acids: CAWRGGRGRTDTQYF. The CDR3 DNA sequence: TGTGCCTGGAGGGGGGGTCGCGGCCGCACAGATACGCAGTATTTT.